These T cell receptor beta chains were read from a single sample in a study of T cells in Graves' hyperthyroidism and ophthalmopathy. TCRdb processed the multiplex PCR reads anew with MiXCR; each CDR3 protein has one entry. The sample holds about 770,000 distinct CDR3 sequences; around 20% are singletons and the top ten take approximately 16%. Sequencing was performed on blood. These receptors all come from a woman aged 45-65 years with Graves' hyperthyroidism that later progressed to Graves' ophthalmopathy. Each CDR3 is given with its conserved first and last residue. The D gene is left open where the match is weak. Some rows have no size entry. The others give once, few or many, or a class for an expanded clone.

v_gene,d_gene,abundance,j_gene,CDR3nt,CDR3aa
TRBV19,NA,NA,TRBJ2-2,TGTGCCAGTAGTATAACGGGTCTAACCGGGGAGCTGTTTTTT,CASSITGLTGELFF
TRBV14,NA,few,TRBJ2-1,TGTGCCAGCAGCCAAGAAAGGAGGGGGGGAAACAATGAGCAGTTCTTC,CASSQERRGGNNEQFF
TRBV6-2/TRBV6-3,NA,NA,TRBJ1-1,TGTGCCAGCAGTGCATCTAGGGACACTGAAGCTTTCTTT,CASSASRDTEAFF
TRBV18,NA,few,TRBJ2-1,TGTGCCAGCTCACCACCGCGACCAGGGGACTACAATGAGCAGTTCTTC,CASSPPRPGDYNEQFF
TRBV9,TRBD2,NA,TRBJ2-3,TGTGCCAGCAGCTCCCGACGACTAGCGGGGCACACAGATACGCAGTATTTT,CASSSRRLAGHTDTQYF
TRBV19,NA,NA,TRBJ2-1,TGTGCCAGTAGTACGGGACGGTCCCACAATGAGCAGTTCTTC,CASSTGRSHNEQFF
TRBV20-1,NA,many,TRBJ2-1,TGCAGTGCTAGAGACTTCCGGGACGTATCCTACAATGAGCAGTTCTTC,CSARDFRDVSYNEQFF
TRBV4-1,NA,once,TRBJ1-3,TGCGCCAGCAGCCTTACGGTTGGAAACACCATATATTTT,CASSLTVGNTIYF
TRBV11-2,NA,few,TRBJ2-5,TGTGCCAGCAGCTTAGATGGTGAGAGGGGGACTCGGGAGACCCAGTACTTC,CASSLDGERGTRETQYF
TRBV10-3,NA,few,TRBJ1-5,TGTGCCACGACAGGTATGAGCAATCAGCCCCAGCATTTT,CATTGMSNQPQHF
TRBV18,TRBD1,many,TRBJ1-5,TGTGCCAGCTCACCACGACAGGGTGATGGCAATCAGCCCCAGCATTTT,CASSPRQGDGNQPQHF
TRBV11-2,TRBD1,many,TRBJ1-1,TGTGCCAGCAGCGCATACAGGGGGCTCGGGACTGAAGCTTTCTTT,CASSAYRGLGTEAFF
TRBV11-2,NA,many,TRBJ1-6,TGTGCCAGCAGCTTAGCCCGGAATTCACCCCTCCACTTT,CASSLARNSPLHF
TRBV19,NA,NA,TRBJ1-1,TGTGCCAGTAGTATGGGGGTTATGAACACTGAAGCTTTCTTT,CASSMGVMNTEAFF
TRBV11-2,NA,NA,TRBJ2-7,TGTGCCAGCAGCTTAGCCACCAGTGAGCAGTACTTC,CASSLATSEQYF
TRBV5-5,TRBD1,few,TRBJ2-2,TGTGCCACCAGGGACAGGGGAACAACCGGGGAGCTGTTTTTT,CATRDRGTTGELFF
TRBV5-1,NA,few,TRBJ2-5,TGCGCCAGCAGCTTGAACGTCGAAGAGACCCAGTACTTC,CASSLNVEETQYF
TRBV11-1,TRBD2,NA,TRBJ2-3,TGTGCCAGCAGCACTTATAGCGGGGGGACAGATACGCAGTATTTT,CASSTYSGGTDTQYF
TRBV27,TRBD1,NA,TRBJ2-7,TGTGCCAGCAGTTTTTATCCGGGCAGGGGGTCTTCCGAGCAGTACTTC,CASSFYPGRGSSEQYF
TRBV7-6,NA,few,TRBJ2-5,TGTGCCAGCAGCTTAATGGCAGAGAAAGAGACCCAGTACTTC,CASSLMAEKETQYF
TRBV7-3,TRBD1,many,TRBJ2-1,TGTGCCAGCAGCTTAACCCAGGGGGCATTTGATGAGCAGTTCTTC,CASSLTQGAFDEQFF
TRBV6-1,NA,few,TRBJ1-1,TGTGCCAGCAGTTTGACAAGGTTCACAACCCGGAACACTGAAGCTTTCTTT,CASSLTRFTTRNTEAFF
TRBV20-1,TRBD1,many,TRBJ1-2,TGCAGTGCTAGAGGGTCTTGGGACAGGGCTAACTATGGCTACACCTTC,CSARGSWDRANYGYTF
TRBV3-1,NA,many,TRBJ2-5,TGTGCCAGCGGACAAAATCAAGAGACCCAGTACTTC,CASGQNQETQYF
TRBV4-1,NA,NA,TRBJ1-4,TGCGCCAGCAGCCACGGGCCCCGGAATGAAAAACTGTTTTTT,CASSHGPRNEKLFF
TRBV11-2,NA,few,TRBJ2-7,TGTGCCAGCAGCCTCCCCCACCTCGGAGGTGGCGAGCAGTACTTC,CASSLPHLGGGEQYF
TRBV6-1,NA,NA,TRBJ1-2,TGTGCCAGCAGTGATACGGGGGACGGATATGGCTACACCTTC,CASSDTGDGYGYTF
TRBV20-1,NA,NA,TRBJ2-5,TGCAGTGCTAGCGGACCGGAGGGACGACTCCAAGAGACCCAGTACTTC,CSASGPEGRLQETQYF
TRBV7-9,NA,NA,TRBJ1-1,TGTGCCAGCAGCTTTCTGGGGGGGCTGGATGAAGCTTTCTTT,CASSFLGGLDEAFF
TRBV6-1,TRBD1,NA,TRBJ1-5,TGTGCCAGCAGAAACCAGGGGGTTAATCAGCCCCAGCATTTT,CASRNQGVNQPQHF
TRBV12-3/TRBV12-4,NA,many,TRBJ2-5,TGTGCCAGCAGTTTTGAGGGGTGGCAAGAGACCCAGTACTTC,CASSFEGWQETQYF
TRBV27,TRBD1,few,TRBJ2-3,TGTGCCAGCAGCTATGACGACAGGGTAGATACGCAGTATTTT,CASSYDDRVDTQYF
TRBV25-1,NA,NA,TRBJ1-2,TGTGCCAGCAGTGAAGGTCAGGGAGGACCTCTGAACTATGGCTACACCTTC,CASSEGQGGPLNYGYTF
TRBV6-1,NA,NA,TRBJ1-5,TGTGCCAGCTACCAGCTAAATAGCAATCAGCCCCAGCATTTT,CASYQLNSNQPQHF